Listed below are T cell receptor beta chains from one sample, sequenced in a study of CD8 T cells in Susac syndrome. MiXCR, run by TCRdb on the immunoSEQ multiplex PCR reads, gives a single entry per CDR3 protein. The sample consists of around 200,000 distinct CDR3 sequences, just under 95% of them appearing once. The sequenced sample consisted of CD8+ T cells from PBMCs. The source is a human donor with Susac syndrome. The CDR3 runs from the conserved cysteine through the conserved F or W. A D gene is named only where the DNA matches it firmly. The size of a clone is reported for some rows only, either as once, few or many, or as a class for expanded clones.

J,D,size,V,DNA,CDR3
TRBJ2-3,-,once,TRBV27,TGTGCCAGCAGTTTCGGGCCCAACAGCATAGGAGATACGCAGTATTTT,CASSFGPNSIGDTQYF
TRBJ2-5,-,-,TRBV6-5,TGTGCCAGCAGTTACAGGGGGGGGCTTGGAGCCCAGTACTTC,CASSYRGGLGAQYF
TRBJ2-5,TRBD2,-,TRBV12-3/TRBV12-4,TGTGCCAGCAGTCAGGGACTAGCGGGGGGGAAGCAAGAGACCCAGTACTTC,CASSQGLAGGKQETQYF
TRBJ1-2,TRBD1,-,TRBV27,TGTGCCAGCAGTTTATCGACAGGGAACTACACCTTC,CASSLSTGNYTF
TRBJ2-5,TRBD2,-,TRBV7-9,TGTGCCAGCAGTCGAACTAGCGACCAAGAGACCCAGTACTTC,CASSRTSDQETQYF
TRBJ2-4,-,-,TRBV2,TGTGCCAGCAGTGAATTGTCACAGGACCTAGCCAAAAACATTCAGTACTTC,CASSELSQDLAKNIQYF
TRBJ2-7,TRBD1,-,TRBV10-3,TGTGCCATCAGTGCGGACAGGGGGCGCGAGCAGTACTTC,CAISADRGREQYF
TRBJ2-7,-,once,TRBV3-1,TGTGCCAGCAGCCAAGGGGAGGAGGCCGAGCAGTACTTC,CASSQGEEAEQYF
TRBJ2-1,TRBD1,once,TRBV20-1,TGCAGTGCTAGTGGGACAGGGGGGGTGGATGAGCAGTTCTTC,CSASGTGGVDEQFF
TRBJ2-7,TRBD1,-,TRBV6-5,TGTGCCAGCAGGAAACGGGACAGGAGCTCCTACGAGCAGTACTTC,CASRKRDRSSYEQYF
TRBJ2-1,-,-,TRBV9,TGTGCCAGCAGCGCCACAACAGGGTGGGGTGACAATGAGCAGTTCTTC,CASSATTGWGDNEQFF
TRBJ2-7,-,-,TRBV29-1,TGCAGCGTTGAACTAGAGGAGAACTACGAGCAGTACTTC,CSVELEENYEQYF
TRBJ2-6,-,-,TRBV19,TGTGCCAGTAGTATTGCCCACTCTGGGGCCAACGTCCTGACTTTC,CASSIAHSGANVLTF
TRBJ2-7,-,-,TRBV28,TGTGCCAGCAGGCGTACAGGGTTCACAAACTACGAGCAGTACTTC,CASRRTGFTNYEQYF
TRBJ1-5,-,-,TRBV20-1,TGCAGTGCTAGAGATGGGCAGGGTGGGGCTCAGCCCCAGCATTTT,CSARDGQGGAQPQHF
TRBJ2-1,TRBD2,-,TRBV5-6,TGTGCCAGCAGCCAACCGGGCGGGAGCTCCTACAATGAGCAGTTCTTC,CASSQPGGSSYNEQFF
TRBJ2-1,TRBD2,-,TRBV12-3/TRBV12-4,TGTGCCAGCAATGTGGCGCTAGCGGAAGCAGGAGTTGAGCAGTTCTTC,CASNVALAEAGVEQFF
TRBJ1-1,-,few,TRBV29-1,TGCAGCGTTGATGGGGTGGTAAACACTGAAGCTTTCTTT,CSVDGVVNTEAFF
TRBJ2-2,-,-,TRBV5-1,TGCGCCAGCAGCTTGGTCCTAGGGGCGGAGCTGTTTTTT,CASSLVLGAELFF
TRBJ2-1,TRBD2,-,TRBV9,TGTGCCAGCAGCGGTCCTAGCGGGAGGACCTACAATGAGCAGTTCTTC,CASSGPSGRTYNEQFF
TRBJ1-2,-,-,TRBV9,TGTGCCAGCAGCAACAGGGAAGGCTACACCTTC,CASSNREGYTF
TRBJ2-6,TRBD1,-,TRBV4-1,TGCGCCAGCAGCCCTGGACAGGGTGGGCCTGGGGCCAACGTCCTGACTTTC,CASSPGQGGPGANVLTF
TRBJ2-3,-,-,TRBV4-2,TGTGCCAGCAGCCCGTCCTTCGCAGATACGCAGTATTTT,CASSPSFADTQYF